The clone carrying this TCR beta chain was seen at least ten times. One junction end does not reproduce the germline sequence, and a read error may be involved. The sample holds other DNA sequences that translate to the same CDR3. The sample comes from a study of blood T cell repertoires in COVID-19. Looking at the study overall: Acute and convalescent COVID-19 samples came from the United States, Italy and Spain. The cDNA or gDNA used as material had been derived from T cells, B-cell-depleted T cells, or PBMCs.

Per the study methods: Amplified reference gene primers provided the basis for estimating nucleated cell counts. The assay was immunoSEQ multiplex PCR, and TCRdb's table has in-frame clones only and misses some. For V, J and clone size, that table is used; D and trimming come from the DNA. The data show about 170,000 clones, roughly 85% seen once. The CDR3 has 15 amino acids. Per germline, CDR1 SSHAT and CDR2 FNYEAQ (reference sequence). Sequenced: peripheral blood. The TCR originated in a woman older than 75 with acute or convalescent COVID-19. This sequence joins TRBV7-7 and TRBJ2-7; possibly TRBD1 for D (5 bases). CDR3 in DNA: TGTGCTAGCAGCTTAGCAGCAGGGCTCTCCTACGAGCAGTACTTC. It translates to CASSLAAGLSYEQYF.